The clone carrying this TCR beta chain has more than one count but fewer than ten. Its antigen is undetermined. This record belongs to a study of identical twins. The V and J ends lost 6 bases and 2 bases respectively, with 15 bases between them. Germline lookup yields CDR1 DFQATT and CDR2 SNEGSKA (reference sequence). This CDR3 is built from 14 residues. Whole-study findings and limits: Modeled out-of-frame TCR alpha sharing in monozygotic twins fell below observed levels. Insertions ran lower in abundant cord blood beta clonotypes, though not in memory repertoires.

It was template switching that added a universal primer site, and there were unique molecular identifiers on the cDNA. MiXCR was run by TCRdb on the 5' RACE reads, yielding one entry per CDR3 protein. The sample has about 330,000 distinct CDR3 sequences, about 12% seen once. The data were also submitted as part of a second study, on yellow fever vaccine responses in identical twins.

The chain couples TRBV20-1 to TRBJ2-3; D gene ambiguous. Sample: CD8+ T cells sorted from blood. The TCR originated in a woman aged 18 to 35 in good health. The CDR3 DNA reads TGCAGTGCAAGATCCCCTGACTTCACAGATACGCAGTATTTT. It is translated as CSARSPDFTDTQYF.